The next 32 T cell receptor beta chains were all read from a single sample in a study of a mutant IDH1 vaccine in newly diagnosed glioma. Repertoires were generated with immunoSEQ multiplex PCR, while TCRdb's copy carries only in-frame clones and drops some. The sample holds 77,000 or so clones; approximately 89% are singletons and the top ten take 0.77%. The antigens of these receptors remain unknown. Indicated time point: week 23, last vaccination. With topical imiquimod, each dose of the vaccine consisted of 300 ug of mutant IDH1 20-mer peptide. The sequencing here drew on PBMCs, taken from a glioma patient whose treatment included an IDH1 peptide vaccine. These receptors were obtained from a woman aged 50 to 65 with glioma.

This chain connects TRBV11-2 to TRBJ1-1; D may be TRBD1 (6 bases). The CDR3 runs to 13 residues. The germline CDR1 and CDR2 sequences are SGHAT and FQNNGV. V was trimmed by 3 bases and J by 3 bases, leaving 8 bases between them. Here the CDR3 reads CASSFDRHTEAFF. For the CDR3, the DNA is TGTGCCAGCAGCTTCGACAGGCACACTGAAGCTTTCTTT.

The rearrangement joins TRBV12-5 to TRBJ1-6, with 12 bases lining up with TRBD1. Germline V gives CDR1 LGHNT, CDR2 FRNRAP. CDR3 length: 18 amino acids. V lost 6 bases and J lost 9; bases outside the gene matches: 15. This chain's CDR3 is CASGWDRGPPLLSSPLHF. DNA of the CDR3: TGTGCTAGTGGATGGGACAGGGGGCCCCCTCTGTTAAGTTCACCCCTCCACTTT.

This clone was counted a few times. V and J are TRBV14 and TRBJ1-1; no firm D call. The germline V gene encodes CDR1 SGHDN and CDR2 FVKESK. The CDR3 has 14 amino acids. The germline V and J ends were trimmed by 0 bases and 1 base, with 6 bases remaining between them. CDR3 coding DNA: TGTGCCAGCAGCCAAGAGGCTGCGAACACTGAAGCTTTCTTT. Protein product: CASSQEAANTEAFF.

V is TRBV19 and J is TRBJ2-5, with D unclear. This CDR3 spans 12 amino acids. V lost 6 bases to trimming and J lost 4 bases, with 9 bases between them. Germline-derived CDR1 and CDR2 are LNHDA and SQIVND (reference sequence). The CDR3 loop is CASRDLLETQYF. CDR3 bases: TGTGCCAGTAGGGATCTTTTAGAGACCCAGTACTTC.

The CDR3 DNA reads TGTGCCAGCAGCTCGACTAGCGGGAGTGTCCAAGAGACCCAGTACTTC. Its translation: CASSSTSGSVQETQYF. V is TRBV11-2 and J is TRBJ2-5; 12 positions match TRBD2. The CDR3 is 16 amino acids. V lost 4 bases, J lost 1 base, and 4 bases stayed unmatched. CDR1 SGHAT and CDR2 FQNNGV come from the germline V gene.

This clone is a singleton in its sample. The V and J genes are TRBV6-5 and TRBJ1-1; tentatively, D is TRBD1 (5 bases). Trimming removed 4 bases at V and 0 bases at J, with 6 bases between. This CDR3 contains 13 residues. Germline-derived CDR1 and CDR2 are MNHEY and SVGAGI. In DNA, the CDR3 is TGTGCCAGCAGTTCGACAGTGAACACTGAAGCTTTCTTT. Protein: CASSSTVNTEAFF.

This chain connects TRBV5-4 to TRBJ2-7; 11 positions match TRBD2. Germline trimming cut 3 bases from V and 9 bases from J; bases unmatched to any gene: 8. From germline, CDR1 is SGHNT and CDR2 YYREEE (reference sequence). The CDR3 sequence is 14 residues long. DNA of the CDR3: TGTGCCAGCAGCTCCGGGACTAGCGGAATAGGGCAGTACTTC. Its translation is CASSSGTSGIGQYF. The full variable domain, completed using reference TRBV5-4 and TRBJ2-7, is ETGVTQSPTHLIKTRGQQVTLRCSSQSGHNTVSWYQQALGQGPQFIFQYYREEENGRGNFPPRFSGLQFPNYSSELNVNALELDDSALYLCASSSGTSGIGQYFGPGTRLTVT.

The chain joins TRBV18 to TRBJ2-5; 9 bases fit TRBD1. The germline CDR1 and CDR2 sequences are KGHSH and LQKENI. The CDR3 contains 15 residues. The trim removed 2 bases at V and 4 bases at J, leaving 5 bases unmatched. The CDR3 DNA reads TGTGCCAGCTCACCAGTAGGGACAGGGACAGAGACCCAGTACTTC. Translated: CASSPVGTGTETQYF.

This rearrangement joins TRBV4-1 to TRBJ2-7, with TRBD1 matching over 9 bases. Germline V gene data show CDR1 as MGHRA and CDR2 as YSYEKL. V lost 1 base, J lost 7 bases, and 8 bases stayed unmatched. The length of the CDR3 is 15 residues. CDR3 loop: CASSQAAGQGREQYF. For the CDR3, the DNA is TGCGCCAGCAGCCAAGCCGCTGGACAGGGGCGGGAGCAGTACTTC.

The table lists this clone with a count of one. The CDR3 nucleotides read TGTGCCAGCAGCCGGACAGGGCGCGATGGCTACACCTTC. This encodes CASSRTGRDGYTF. This chain connects TRBV7-3 to TRBJ1-2; 8 bases fit TRBD1. The CDR3 has 13 residues. Germline trimming cut 5 bases from V and 6 bases from J; bases unmatched to any gene: 5. Germline CDR1 SGHTA, CDR2 FQGTGA. The whole variable domain, remainder taken from reference TRBV7-3 and TRBJ1-2, is GAGVSQTPSNKVTEKGKYVELRCDPISGHTALYWYRQSLGQGPEFLIYFQGTGAADDSGLPNDRFFAVRPEGSVSTLKIQRTERGDSAVYLCASSRTGRDGYTFGSGTRLTVV.

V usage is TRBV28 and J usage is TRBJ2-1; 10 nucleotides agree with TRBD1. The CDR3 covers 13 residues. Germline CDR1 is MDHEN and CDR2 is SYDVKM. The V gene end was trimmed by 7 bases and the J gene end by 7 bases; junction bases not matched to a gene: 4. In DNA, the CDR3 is TGTGCCAGCATTGGACAGGGGGAAAATGAGCAGTTCTTC. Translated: CASIGQGENEQFF.

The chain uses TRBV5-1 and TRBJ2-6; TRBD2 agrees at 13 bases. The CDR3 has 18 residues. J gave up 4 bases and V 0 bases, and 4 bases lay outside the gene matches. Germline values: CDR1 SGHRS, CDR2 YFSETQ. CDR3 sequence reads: CASSLVLAGGSGANVLTF. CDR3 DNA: TGCGCCAGCAGCTTGGTACTAGCGGGAGGGTCGGGGGCCAACGTCCTGACTTTC.

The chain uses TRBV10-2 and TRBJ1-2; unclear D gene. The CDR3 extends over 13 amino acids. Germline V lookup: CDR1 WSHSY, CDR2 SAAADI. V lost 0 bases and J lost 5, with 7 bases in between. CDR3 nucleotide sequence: TGCGCCAGCAGTGAGTCGGCAGATTATGGCTACACCTTC. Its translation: CASSESADYGYTF.

The CDR3, as DNA: TGTGCCAGCAGTGATAGTGGGACTAGGGACAATGAGCAGTTCTTC. It encodes CASSDSGTRDNEQFF. The rearrangement joins TRBV7-9 to TRBJ2-1; 8 bases fit TRBD2. V lost 6 bases and J lost 5; bases outside the gene matches: 9. Germline-derived CDR1 and CDR2 are SEHNR and FQNEAQ (reference sequence). The CDR3 consists of 15 residues.

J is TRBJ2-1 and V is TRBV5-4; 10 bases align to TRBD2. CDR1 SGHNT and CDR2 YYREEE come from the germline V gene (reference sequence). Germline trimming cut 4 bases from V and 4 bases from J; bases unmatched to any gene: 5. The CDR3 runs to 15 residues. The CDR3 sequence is CASSNPAGGYNEQFF. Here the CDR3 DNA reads TGTGCCAGCAGCAATCCAGCGGGAGGGTACAATGAGCAGTTCTTC.

This CDR3 is CASGFDGPYNEQFF. In DNA, the CDR3 is TGTGCTAGTGGTTTCGACGGGCCCTACAATGAGCAGTTCTTC. The chain links TRBV12-5 to TRBJ2-1; D gene uncertain. CDR1 is LGHNT and CDR2 is FRNRAP in the germline V gene. The CDR3 loop spans 14 amino acids. Trimming stripped 3 bases from V and 2 bases from J, with 8 bases between.

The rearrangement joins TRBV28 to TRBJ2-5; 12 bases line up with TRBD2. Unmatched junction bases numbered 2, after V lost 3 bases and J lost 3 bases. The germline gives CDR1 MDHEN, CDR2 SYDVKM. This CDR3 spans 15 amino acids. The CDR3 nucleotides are TGTGCCAGCAGTTTTTGGACTAGCGGGAAAGAGACCCAGTACTTC. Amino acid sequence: CASSFWTSGKETQYF.

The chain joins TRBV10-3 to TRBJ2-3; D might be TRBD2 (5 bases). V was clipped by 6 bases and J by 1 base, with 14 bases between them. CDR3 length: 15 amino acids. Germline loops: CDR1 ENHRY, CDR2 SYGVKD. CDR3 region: CAIRKRESGTDTQYF. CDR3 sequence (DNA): TGTGCCATCAGAAAACGGGAATCGGGCACAGATACGCAGTATTTT.

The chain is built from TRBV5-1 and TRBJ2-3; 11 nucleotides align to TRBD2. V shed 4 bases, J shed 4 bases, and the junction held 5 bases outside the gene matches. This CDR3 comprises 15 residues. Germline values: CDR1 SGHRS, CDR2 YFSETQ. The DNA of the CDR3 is TGCGCCAGCAGCGACGGGACTAGCGGTTCAGATACGCAGTATTTT. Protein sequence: CASSDGTSGSDTQYF.

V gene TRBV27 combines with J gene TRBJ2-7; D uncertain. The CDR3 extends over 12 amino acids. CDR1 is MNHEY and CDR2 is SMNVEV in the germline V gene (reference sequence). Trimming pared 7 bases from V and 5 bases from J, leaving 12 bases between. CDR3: CASMGSGNEQYF. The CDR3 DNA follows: TGTGCCAGCATGGGTTCAGGAAACGAGCAGTACTTC.

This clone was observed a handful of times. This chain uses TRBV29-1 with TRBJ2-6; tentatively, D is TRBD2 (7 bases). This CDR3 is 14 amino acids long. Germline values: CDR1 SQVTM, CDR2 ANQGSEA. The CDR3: CSARGAEGANVLTF. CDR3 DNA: TGCAGTGCCCGGGGGGCGGAGGGGGCCAACGTCCTGACTTTC. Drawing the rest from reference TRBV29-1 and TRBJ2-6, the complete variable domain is SAVISQKPSRDICQRGTSLTIQCQVDSQVTMMFWYRQQPGQSLTLIATANQGSEATYESGFVIDKFPISRPNLTFSTLTVSNMSPEDSSIYLCSARGAEGANVLTFGAGSRLTVL.

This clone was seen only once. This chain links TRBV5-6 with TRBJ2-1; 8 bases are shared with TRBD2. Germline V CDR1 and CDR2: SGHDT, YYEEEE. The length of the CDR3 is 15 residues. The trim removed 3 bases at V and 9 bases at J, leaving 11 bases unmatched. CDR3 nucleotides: TGTGCCAGCAGCTGGGGACTAGAGGGTGATGGTGAGCAGTTCTTC. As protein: CASSWGLEGDGEQFF. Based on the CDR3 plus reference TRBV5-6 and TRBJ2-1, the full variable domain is DAGVTQSPTHLIKTRGQQVTLRCSPKSGHDTVSWYQQALGQGPQFIFQYYEEEERQRGNFPDRFSGHQFPNYSSELNVNALLLGDSALYLCASSWGLEGDGEQFFGPGTRLTVL.

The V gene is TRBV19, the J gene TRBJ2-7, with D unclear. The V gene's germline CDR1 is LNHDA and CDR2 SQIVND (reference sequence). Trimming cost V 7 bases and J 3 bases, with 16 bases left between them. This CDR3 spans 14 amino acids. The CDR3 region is CASTSRDNYYEQYF. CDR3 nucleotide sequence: TGTGCCAGTACCTCCAGAGACAATTACTACGAGCAGTACTTC.

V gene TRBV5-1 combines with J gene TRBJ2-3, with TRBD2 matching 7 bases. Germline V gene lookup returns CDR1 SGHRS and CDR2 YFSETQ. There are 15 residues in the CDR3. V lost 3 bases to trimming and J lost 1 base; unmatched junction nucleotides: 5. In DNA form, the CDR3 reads TGCGCCAGCAGCTCCACGGGAGGCCGCACAGATACGCAGTATTTT. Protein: CASSSTGGRTDTQYF.

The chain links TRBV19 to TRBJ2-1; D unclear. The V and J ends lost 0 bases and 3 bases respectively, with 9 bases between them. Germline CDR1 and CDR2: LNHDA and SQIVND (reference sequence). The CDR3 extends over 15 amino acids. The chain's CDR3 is CASSIDGQLYNEQFF. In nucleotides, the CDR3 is TGTGCCAGTAGTATAGATGGGCAGCTCTACAATGAGCAGTTCTTC.

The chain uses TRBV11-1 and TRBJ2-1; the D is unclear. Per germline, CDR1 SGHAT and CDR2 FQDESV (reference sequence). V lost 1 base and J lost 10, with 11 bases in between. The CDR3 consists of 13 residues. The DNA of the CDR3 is TGTGCCAGCAGCTTAGTTGCGTGGCGGGAGCAGTTCTTC. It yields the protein CASSLVAWREQFF.

DNA for the CDR3: TGTGCCAGCAGCGGGCCCGGGACCCTCGCTTCGGAGCAGTACTTC. Its protein is CASSGPGTLASEQYF. This chain links TRBV9 with TRBJ2-7; D tentatively fits TRBD1 or TRBD2 (5 bases each). The CDR3 runs to 15 residues. V shed 3 bases and J shed 7 bases, with 20 bases lying between them. Germline lookup yields CDR1 SGDLS and CDR2 YYNGEE.

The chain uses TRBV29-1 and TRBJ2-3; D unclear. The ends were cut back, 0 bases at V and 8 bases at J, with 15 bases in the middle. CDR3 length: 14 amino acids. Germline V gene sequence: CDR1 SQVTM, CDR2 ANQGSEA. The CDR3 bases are TGCAGCGTTGAAGATCGGTCACTGGTCGGTACGCAGTATTTT. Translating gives CSVEDRSLVGTQYF.

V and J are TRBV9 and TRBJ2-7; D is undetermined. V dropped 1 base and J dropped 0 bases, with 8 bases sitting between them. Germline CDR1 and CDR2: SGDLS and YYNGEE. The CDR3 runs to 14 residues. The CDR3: CASSVSDHSYEQYF. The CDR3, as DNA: TGTGCCAGCAGCGTATCGGACCACTCCTACGAGCAGTACTTC.

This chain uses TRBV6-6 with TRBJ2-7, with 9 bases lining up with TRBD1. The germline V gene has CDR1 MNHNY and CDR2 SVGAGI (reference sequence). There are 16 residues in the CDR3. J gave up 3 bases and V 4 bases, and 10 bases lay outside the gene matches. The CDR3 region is CASSFQQGASNYEQYF. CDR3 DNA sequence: TGTGCCAGCAGTTTCCAACAGGGGGCATCGAACTACGAGCAGTACTTC.

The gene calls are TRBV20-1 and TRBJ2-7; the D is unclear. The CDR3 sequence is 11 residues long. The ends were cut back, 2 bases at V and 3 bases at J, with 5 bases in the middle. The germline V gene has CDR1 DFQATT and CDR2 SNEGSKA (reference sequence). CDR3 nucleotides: TGCAGTGCTAGATTATACTACGAGCAGTACTTC. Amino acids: CSARLYYEQYF.

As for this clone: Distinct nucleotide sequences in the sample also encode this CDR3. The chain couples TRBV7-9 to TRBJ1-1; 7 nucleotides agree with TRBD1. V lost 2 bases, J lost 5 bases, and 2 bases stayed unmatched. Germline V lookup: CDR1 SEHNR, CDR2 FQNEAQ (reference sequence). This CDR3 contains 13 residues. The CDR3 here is CASSLQGGTEAFF. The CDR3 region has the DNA TGTGCCAGCAGCTTACAGGGGGGGACTGAAGCTTTCTTT.